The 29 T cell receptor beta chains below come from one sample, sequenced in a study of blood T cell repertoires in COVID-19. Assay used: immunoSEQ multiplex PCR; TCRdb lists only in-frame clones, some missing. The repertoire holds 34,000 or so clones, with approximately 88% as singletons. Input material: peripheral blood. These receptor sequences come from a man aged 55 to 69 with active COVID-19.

The CDR3 DNA follows: TGTGCCAGCAGCCCAGGGGGCGGAATCACAGATACGCAGTATTTT. Encoded protein: CASSPGGGITDTQYF. The rearrangement links TRBV7-6 to TRBJ2-3; 8 nucleotides match TRBD1. This CDR3 has 15 amino acids. Germline loops: CDR1 SGHVS, CDR2 FNYEAQ. The V and J ends lost 5 bases and 2 bases, in that order; junction bases with no gene match: 6.

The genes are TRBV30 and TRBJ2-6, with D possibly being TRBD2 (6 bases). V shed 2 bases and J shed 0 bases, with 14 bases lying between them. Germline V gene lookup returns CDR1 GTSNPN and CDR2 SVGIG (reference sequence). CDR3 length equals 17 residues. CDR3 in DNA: TGTGCCTGGAGTAGGAGGGGTCCCCTCTCTGGGGCCAACGTCCTGACTTTC. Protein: CAWSRRGPLSGANVLTF. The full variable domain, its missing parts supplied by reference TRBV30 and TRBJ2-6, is SQTIHQWPATLVQPVGSPLSLECTVEGTSNPNLYWYRQAAGRGLQLLFYSVGIGQISSEVPQNLSASRPQDRQFILSSKKLLLSDSGFYLCAWSRRGPLSGANVLTFGAGSRLTVL.

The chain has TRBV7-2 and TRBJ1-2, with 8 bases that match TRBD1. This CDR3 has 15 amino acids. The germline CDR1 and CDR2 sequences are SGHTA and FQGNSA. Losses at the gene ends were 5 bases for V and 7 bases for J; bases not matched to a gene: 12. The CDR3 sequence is CASSPILQGASGYTF. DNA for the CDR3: TGTGCCAGCAGCCCCATTCTCCAGGGGGCTAGTGGCTACACCTTC.

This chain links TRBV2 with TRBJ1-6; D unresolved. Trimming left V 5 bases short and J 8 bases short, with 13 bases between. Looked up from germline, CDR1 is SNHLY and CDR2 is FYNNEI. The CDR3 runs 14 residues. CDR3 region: CASSWGGPDSPLHF. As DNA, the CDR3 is TGTGCCAGCAGTTGGGGAGGACCCGATTCACCCCTCCACTTT.

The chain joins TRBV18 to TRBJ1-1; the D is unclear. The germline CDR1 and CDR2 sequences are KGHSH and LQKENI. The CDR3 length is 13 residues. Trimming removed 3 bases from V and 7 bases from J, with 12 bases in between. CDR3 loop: CASSPQAGDEAFF. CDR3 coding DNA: TGTGCCAGCTCACCTCAGGCCGGCGATGAAGCTTTCTTT.

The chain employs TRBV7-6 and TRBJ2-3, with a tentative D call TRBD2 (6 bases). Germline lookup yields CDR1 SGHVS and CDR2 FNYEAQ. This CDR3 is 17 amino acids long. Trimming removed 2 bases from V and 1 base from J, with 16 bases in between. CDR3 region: CASSLTPAGSGTDTQYF. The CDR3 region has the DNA TGTGCCAGCAGCTTAACCCCTGCCGGGAGCGGCACAGATACGCAGTATTTT.

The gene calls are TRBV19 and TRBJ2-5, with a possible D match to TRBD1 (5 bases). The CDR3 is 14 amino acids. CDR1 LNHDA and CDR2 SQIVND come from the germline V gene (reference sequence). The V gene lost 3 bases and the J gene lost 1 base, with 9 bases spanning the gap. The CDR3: CASSMFDSQETQYF. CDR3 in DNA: TGTGCCAGTAGTATGTTCGACAGCCAAGAGACCCAGTACTTC. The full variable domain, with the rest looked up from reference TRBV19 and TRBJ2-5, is DGGITQSPKYLFRKEGQNVTLSCEQNLNHDAMYWYRQDPGQGLRLIYYSQIVNDFQKGDIAEGYSVSREKKESFPLTVTSAQKNPTAFYLCASSMFDSQETQYFGPGTRLLVL.

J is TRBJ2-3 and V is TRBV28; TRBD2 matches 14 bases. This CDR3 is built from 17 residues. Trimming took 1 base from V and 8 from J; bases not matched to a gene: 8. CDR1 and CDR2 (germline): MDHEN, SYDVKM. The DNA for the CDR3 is TGTGCCAGCAGTTTATCACAGACTAGCGGGAGGGCCGGTACGCAGTATTTT. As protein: CASSLSQTSGRAGTQYF.

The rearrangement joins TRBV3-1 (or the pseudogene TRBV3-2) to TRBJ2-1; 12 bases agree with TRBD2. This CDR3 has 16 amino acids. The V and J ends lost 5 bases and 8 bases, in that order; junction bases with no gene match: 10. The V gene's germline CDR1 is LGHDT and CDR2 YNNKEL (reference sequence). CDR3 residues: CASSEMLAGGQDEQFF. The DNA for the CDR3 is TGTGCCAGCAGCGAAATGCTAGCGGGAGGGCAGGATGAGCAGTTCTTC.

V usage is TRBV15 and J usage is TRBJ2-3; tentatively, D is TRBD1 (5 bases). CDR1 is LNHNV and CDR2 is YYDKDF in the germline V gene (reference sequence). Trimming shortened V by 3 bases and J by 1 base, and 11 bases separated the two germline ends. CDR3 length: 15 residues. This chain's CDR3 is CATSRWQGGTDTQYF. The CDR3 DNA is TGTGCCACCAGCAGGTGGCAGGGTGGCACAGATACGCAGTATTTT.

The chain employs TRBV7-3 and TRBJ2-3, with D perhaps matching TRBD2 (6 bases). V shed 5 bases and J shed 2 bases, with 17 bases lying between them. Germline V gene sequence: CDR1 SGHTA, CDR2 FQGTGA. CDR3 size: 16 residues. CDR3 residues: CASSPSGLAVTDTQYF. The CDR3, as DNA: TGTGCCAGCAGCCCGTCGGGGTTAGCGGTCACAGATACGCAGTATTTT. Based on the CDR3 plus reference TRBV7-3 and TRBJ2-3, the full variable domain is GAGVSQTPSNKVTEKGKYVELRCDPISGHTALYWYRQSLGQGPEFLIYFQGTGAADDSGLPNDRFFAVRPEGSVSTLKIQRTERGDSAVYLCASSPSGLAVTDTQYFGPGTRLTVL.

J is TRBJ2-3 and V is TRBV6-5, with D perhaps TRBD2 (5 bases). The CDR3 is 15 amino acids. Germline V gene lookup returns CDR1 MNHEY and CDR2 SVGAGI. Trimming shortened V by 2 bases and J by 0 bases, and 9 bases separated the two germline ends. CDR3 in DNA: TGTGCCAGCAGTTACGAGCGGAAAAGCACAGATACGCAGTATTTT. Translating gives CASSYERKSTDTQYF.

As DNA, the CDR3 is TGTGCCAGCGGACTGACCGGGACTAGCGGGAGAGGTGAGCAGTTCTTC. This codes for CASGLTGTSGRGEQFF. The rearrangement joins TRBV2 to TRBJ2-1; 14 nucleotides match TRBD2. V shed 8 bases and J 9 bases; nucleotides not matched to a gene: 12. The CDR3 has 16 amino acids. The germline CDR1 and CDR2 sequences are SNHLY and FYNNEI.

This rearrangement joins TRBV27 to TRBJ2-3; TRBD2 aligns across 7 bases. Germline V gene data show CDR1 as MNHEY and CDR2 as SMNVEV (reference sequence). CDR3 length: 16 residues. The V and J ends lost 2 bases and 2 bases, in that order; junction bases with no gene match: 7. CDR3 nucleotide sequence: TGTGCCAGCAGTTTAGGGGGGGGATATTCCACAGATACGCAGTATTTT. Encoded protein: CASSLGGGYSTDTQYF.

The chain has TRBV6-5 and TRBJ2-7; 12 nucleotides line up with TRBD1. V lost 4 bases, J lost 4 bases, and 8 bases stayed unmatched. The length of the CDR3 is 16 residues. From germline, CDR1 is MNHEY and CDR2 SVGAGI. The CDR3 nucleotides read TGTGCCAGCAGTTTGTCCGGGACAGGGGGCACTTACGAGCAGTACTTC. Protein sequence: CASSLSGTGGTYEQYF.

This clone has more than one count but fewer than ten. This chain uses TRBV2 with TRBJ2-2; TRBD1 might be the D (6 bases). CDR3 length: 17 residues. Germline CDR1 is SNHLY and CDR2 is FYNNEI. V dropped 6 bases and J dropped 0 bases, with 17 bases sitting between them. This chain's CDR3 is CASSAYLTGANTGELFF. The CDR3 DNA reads TGTGCCAGCAGCGCCTACTTGACAGGCGCGAACACCGGGGAGCTGTTTTTT.

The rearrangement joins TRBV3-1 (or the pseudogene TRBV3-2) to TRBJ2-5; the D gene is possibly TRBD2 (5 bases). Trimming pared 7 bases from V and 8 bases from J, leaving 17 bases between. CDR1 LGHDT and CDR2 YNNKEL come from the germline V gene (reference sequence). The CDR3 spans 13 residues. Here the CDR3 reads CASTLMGRDTQYF. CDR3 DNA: TGTGCCAGCACTCTGATGGGGAGAGACACCCAGTACTTC.

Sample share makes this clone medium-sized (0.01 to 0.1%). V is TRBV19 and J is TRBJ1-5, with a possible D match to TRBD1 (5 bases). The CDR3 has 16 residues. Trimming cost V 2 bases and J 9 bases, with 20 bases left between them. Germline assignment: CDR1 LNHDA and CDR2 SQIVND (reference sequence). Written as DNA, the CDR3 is TGTGCCAGTAGTATAACGGCGAATATTGGCGGGGGGCCCCAGCATTTT. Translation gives CASSITANIGGGPQHF.

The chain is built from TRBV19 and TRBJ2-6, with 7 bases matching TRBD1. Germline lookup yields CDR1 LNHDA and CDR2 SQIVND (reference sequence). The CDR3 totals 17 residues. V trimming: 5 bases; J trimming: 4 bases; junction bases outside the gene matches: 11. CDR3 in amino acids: CASSADRASWGANVLTF. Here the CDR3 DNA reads TGTGCCAGTAGTGCAGACAGGGCTTCTTGGGGGGCCAACGTCCTGACTTTC.

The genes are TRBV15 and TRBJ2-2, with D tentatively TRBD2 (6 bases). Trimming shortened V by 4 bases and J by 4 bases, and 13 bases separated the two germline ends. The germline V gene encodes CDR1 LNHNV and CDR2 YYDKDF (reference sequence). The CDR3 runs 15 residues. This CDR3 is CATSTVAEFTGELFF. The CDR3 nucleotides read TGTGCCACCAGCACGGTAGCGGAATTCACCGGGGAGCTGTTTTTT. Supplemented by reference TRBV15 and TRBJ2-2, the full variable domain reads DAMVIQNPRYQVTQFGKPVTLSCSQTLNHNVMYWYQQKSSQAPKLLFHYYDKDFNNEADTPDNFQSRRPNTSFCFLDIRSPGLGDTAMYLCATSTVAEFTGELFFGEGSRLTVL.

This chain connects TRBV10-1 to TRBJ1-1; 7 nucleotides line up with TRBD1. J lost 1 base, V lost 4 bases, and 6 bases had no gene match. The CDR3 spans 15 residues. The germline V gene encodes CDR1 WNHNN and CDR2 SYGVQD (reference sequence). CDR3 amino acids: CASSVGGRGNTEAFF. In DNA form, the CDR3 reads TGCGCCAGCAGTGTAGGGGGCAGAGGGAACACTGAAGCTTTCTTT.

This chain's CDR3 is CASSLPGTLNNEQFF. In nucleotides, the CDR3 is TGTGCCAGCAGCTTGCCTGGCACCTTAAACAATGAGCAGTTCTTC. This chain uses TRBV11-2 with TRBJ2-1; D uncertain. Germline V gene data show CDR1 as SGHAT and CDR2 as FQNNGV. V lost 3 bases and J 5 bases, leaving 14 bases between the germline ends. The CDR3 consists of 15 residues.

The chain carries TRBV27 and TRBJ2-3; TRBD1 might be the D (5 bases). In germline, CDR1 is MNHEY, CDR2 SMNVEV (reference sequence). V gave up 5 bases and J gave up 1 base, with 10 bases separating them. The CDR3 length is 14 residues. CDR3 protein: CASSPTTGTDTQYF. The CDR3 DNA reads TGTGCCAGCAGTCCTACGACAGGCACAGATACGCAGTATTTT.

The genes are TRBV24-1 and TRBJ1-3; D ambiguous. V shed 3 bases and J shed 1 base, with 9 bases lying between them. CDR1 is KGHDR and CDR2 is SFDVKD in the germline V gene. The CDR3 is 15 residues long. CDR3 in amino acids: CATSDPLASGNTIYF. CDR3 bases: TGTGCCACCAGTGATCCCCTAGCTTCTGGAAACACCATATATTTT.

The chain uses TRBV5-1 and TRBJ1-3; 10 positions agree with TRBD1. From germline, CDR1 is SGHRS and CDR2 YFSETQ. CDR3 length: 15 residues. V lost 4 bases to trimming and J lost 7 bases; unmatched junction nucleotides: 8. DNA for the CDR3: TGCGCCAGCAGCGCAGAAAGACAGGGGGCCAACACCATATATTTT. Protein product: CASSAERQGANTIYF.

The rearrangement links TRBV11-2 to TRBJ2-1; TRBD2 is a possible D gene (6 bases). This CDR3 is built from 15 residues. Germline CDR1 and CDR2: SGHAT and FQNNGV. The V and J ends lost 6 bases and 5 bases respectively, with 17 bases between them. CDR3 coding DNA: TGTGCCAGCAGTATAACCCAGGACTATCACAATGAGCAGTTCTTC. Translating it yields CASSITQDYHNEQFF.

Here the CDR3 reads CASSIDLTGQGAWNQPQHF. CDR3 bases: TGTGCCAGTAGTATAGATCTAACGGGACAGGGGGCGTGGAATCAGCCCCAGCATTTT. This chain uses TRBV19 with TRBJ1-5; 12 nucleotides match TRBD1. The CDR3 is 19 residues long. With 0 bases clipped from V and 4 bases from J, the junction kept 10 bases outside the gene matches. The germline V gene encodes CDR1 LNHDA and CDR2 SQIVND (reference sequence). The whole variable domain, filled in from reference TRBV19 and TRBJ1-5, reads DGGITQSPKYLFRKEGQNVTLSCEQNLNHDAMYWYRQDPGQGLRLIYYSQIVNDFQKGDIAEGYSVSREKKESFPLTVTSAQKNPTAFYLCASSIDLTGQGAWNQPQHFGDGTRLSIL.

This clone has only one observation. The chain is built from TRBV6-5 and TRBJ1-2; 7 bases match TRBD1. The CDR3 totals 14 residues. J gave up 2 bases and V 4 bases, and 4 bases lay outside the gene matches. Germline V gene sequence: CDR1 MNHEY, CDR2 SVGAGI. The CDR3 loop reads CASSLGQTNYGYTF. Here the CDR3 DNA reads TGTGCCAGCAGTTTGGGACAGACAAACTATGGCTACACCTTC.

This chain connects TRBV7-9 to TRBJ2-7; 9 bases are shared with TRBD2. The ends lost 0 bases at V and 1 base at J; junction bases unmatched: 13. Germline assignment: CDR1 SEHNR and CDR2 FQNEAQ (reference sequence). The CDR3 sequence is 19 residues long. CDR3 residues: CASSLAPSGDAFFSYEQYF. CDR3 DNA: TGTGCCAGCAGCTTAGCCCCTAGCGGGGACGCTTTTTTTTCCTACGAGCAGTACTTC.